These 27 T cell receptor beta chains came from one sample sequenced in a study of identical twins. Using its own MiXCR run on the 5' RACE reads, TCRdb lists one record per CDR3 protein. The repertoire includes about 250,000 distinct CDR3 sequences, 6.5% to 9% of them detected once, and more than 5% sits in the top ten. The sample was also reused in another study, on yellow fever vaccine responses in identical twins.

Sequencing was carried out using CD8+ T cells sorted from blood. Receptors originate from a woman between 18 and 29 years old in good health.

This clonotype appeared a few times. The rearrangement joins TRBV5-6 to TRBJ2-3, with 10 bases lining up with TRBD2. Germline values: CDR1 SGHDT, CDR2 YYEEEE. V was clipped by 5 bases and J by 4 bases; unmatched bases: 4. The CDR3 has 14 amino acids. DNA of the CDR3: TGTGCCAGCAGTAGAAGCGGGGGGGCAGATACGCAGTATTTT. It specifies CASSRSGGADTQYF.

The rearrangement uses TRBV12-5 and TRBJ2-3; TRBD1 agrees at 7 bases. The CDR3 has 15 amino acids. Germline CDR1 reads LGHNT; CDR2 reads FRNRAP. V shed 1 base and J 5 bases; nucleotides not matched to a gene: 6. CDR3 DNA: TGTGCTAGTGGTTTGGCCACAGGGGTACGAGATACGCAGTATTTT. It translates to CASGLATGVRDTQYF.

This clonotype was observed at least ten times. The CDR3 region has the DNA TGCGCCAGCAGCTCGGCGGTGTATGGCTACACCTTC. Protein product: CASSSAVYGYTF. The V call is TRBV4-1, the J call TRBJ1-2; D is undetermined. V shed 5 bases and J shed 5 bases, with 9 bases lying between them. The CDR3 has 12 residues. Per germline, CDR1 MGHRA and CDR2 YSYEKL.

The chain recombines TRBV28 with TRBJ1-1; 8 bases match TRBD1. The germline V gene has CDR1 MDHEN and CDR2 SYDVKM. With 5 bases clipped from V and 4 bases from J, the junction kept 9 bases outside the gene matches. The CDR3 runs 15 residues. CDR3 coding DNA: TGTGCCAGCAGTACGCGCAGGGGGCGCGGCACTGAAGCTTTCTTT. The encoded protein is CASSTRRGRGTEAFF.

This clonotype was detected many times. This chain connects TRBV9 to TRBJ1-1; D might be TRBD1 (5 bases). V was trimmed by 0 bases and J by 7 bases, leaving 10 bases between them. This CDR3 has 13 residues. CDR1 is SGDLS, CDR2 YYNGEE, per germline. CDR3 protein: CASSVARDGEAFF. CDR3 nucleotides: TGTGCCAGCAGCGTAGCTAGGGACGGTGAAGCTTTCTTT.

As regards this clonotype: Since a much larger clone is just one base distant, this may be a read error. The chain recombines TRBV4-1 with TRBJ1-5; D uncertain. The germline CDR1 and CDR2 sequences are MGHRA and YSYEKL. This CDR3 contains 15 residues. V lost 0 bases to trimming and J lost 2 bases, with 8 bases between them. CDR3 bases: TGCGCCAGCAGCCAAGATGGGAGCGGCAATCAGCCCCAGCATTTT. Its protein product is CASSQDGSGNQPQHF.

This clonotype was found many times. V gene TRBV5-1 combines with J gene TRBJ2-3; D uncertain. The V gene lost 0 bases and the J gene lost 0 bases, with 11 bases spanning the gap. The CDR3 is made up of 16 amino acids. Germline V gene lookup returns CDR1 SGHRS and CDR2 YFSETQ. CDR3 DNA: TGCGCCAGCAGCTTGGTTCAGGCTCGTAGCACAGATACGCAGTATTTT. This codes for CASSLVQARSTDTQYF.

This clonotype was detected ten times or more. This chain joins TRBV9 and TRBJ2-2; no definite D call. Germline V gives CDR1 SGDLS, CDR2 YYNGEE. The CDR3 runs 12 residues. V was clipped by 3 bases and J by 6 bases, with 6 bases between them. The CDR3 DNA follows: TGTGCCAGCAGCGCCCAACCCGGGGAGCTGTTTTTT. Amino acid sequence: CASSAQPGELFF.

The chain couples TRBV27 to TRBJ2-3; D not certain. The CDR3 has 15 residues. Germline V gene lookup returns CDR1 MNHEY and CDR2 SMNVEV (reference sequence). Trimming shortened V by 2 bases and J by 2 bases, and 11 bases separated the two germline ends. CDR3 residues: CASSLRWGITDTQYF. As DNA, the CDR3 is TGTGCCAGCAGTTTAAGGTGGGGAATCACAGATACGCAGTATTTT.

In its sample, this clonotype was seen many times. V and J are TRBV11-2 and TRBJ2-1; 11 nucleotides agree with TRBD2. In germline, CDR1 is SGHAT, CDR2 FQNNGV. Trimming removed 1 base from V and 5 bases from J; junction bases left unmatched: 10. This CDR3 spans 18 amino acids. The DNA for the CDR3 is TGTGCCAGCAGCTTAGGACTAGCGGGAACAAGACTCGACAATGAGCAGTTCTTC. Its translation is CASSLGLAGTRLDNEQFF.

This clonotype occurred many times. The J gene is TRBJ2-1, the V gene TRBV7-9, with unresolved D. Germline V CDR1 and CDR2: SEHNR, FQNEAQ (reference sequence). V shed 6 bases and J shed 2 bases, with 20 bases lying between them. This CDR3 has 17 amino acids. CDR3 DNA: TGTGCCAGCAGTCAGCCGGGCCCCGGACGTACCTACAATGAGCAGTTCTTC. Protein product: CASSQPGPGRTYNEQFF.

This clonotype was counted only a few times. The chain recombines TRBV20-1 with TRBJ1-1; D remains unclear. The CDR3 loop spans 13 amino acids. Trimming pared 3 bases from V and 1 base from J, leaving 9 bases between. From germline, CDR1 is DFQATT and CDR2 SNEGSKA (reference sequence). DNA of the CDR3: TGCAGTGCTAGCCCCGTCCAGAACACTGAAGCTTTCTTT. Encoded protein: CSASPVQNTEAFF.

This clonotype was seen many times. The chain couples TRBV7-6 to TRBJ2-1, with D possibly being TRBD1 or TRBD2 (5 bases each). Per the germline V gene, CDR1 is SGHVS and CDR2 is FNYEAQ. The CDR3 has 15 amino acids. V lost 5 bases, J lost 4 bases, and 15 bases lay in between. CDR3 coding DNA: TGTGCCAGCAGCCTTGGTCGGGACCCATACAATGAGCAGTTCTTC. Translating it yields CASSLGRDPYNEQFF.

This clonotype was counted ten times or more. The rearrangement joins TRBV11-2 to TRBJ2-1; D may match TRBD1 or TRBD2 (7 bases each). V gave up 5 bases and J gave up 9 bases, with 17 bases separating them. Germline values: CDR1 SGHAT, CDR2 FQNNGV. CDR3 length: 14 residues. CDR3: CASSLQGGASEQFF. The CDR3 bases are TGTGCCAGCAGCCTCCAGGGGGGGGCGTCTGAGCAGTTCTTC.

The table lists this clonotype with many counts. The gene calls are TRBV12-3 or TRBV12-4 and TRBJ1-2; 7 nucleotides match TRBD1. The CDR3 loop spans 14 amino acids. Losses at the gene ends were 7 bases for V and 0 bases for J; bases not matched to a gene: 5. CDR3 DNA sequence: TGTGCCAGCACCTTGGGACAGACTAACTATGGCTACACCTTC. This gives the protein CASTLGQTNYGYTF.

This clonotype was seen ten or more times. The chain couples TRBV28 to TRBJ2-1, with D possibly called TRBD1 or TRBD2 (5 bases each). Trimming removed 5 bases at V and 0 bases at J, with 17 bases between. Germline CDR1 is MDHEN and CDR2 is SYDVKM. The CDR3 runs 17 residues. The CDR3 region has the DNA TGTGCCAGCAGTGGACGACAGCAAACTAGCTCCTACAATGAGCAGTTCTTC. Encoded protein: CASSGRQQTSSYNEQFF.

This clonotype was counted ten times or more. This chain connects TRBV7-9 to TRBJ1-6; D is undetermined. The CDR3 sequence is 14 residues long. V lost 6 bases, J lost 6 bases, and 12 bases lay in between. Germline values: CDR1 SEHNR, CDR2 FQNEAQ (reference sequence). The CDR3 sequence is CASSWTDLNSPLHF. DNA for the CDR3: TGTGCCAGCAGTTGGACGGACCTTAATTCACCCCTCCACTTT.

The gene calls are TRBV6-6 and TRBJ2-3; either TRBD1 or TRBD2 may supply D (5 bases each). CDR1 and CDR2 (germline): MNHNY, SVGAGI (reference sequence). CDR3 length: 12 residues. Deletions cut 2 bases from V and 6 bases from J, with 6 bases between. The CDR3 DNA reads TGTGCCAGCAGTTACGAGGGGGATACGCAGTATTTT. It codes for CASSYEGDTQYF.

Regarding this clonotype: One junction end does not reproduce the germline sequence, and a read error may be involved. J is TRBJ1-1 and V is TRBV5-6, with 7 bases fitting TRBD1. The CDR3 is 15 residues long. Per germline, CDR1 SGHDT and CDR2 YYEEEE. The CDR3 protein is CASSYYLTGNAEAFF. CDR3 DNA: TGTGCCAGCAGCTACTACTTGACAGGGAACGCTGAAGCTTTCTTT.

The chain joins TRBV28 to TRBJ2-3; 12 nucleotides agree with TRBD2. Germline loops: CDR1 MDHEN, CDR2 SYDVKM. The CDR3 length is 16 residues. V gave up 5 bases and J gave up 5 bases; unmatched junction bases: 8. This CDR3 is CASSPWTSGTQDTQYF. The DNA for the CDR3 is TGTGCCAGCAGTCCCTGGACTAGCGGGACGCAAGATACGCAGTATTTT. Full variable domain (rest looked up from reference TRBV28 and TRBJ2-3): DVKVTQSSRYLVKRTGEKVFLECVQDMDHENMFWYRQDPGLGLRLIYFSYDVKMKEKGDIPEGYSVSREKKERFSLILESASTNQTSMYLCASSPWTSGTQDTQYFGPGTRLTVL.

This clonotype was counted at least ten times. The chain uses TRBV7-9 and TRBJ2-1; 10 nucleotides align to TRBD2. Trimming at V came to 2 bases and at J to 5 bases, leaving 3 bases not matched to a gene. The CDR3 covers 15 residues. Germline lookup yields CDR1 SEHNR and CDR2 FQNEAQ (reference sequence). The CDR3 sequence is CASSLSGGANNEQFF. Written as DNA, the CDR3 is TGTGCCAGCAGCTTAAGCGGGGGGGCCAACAATGAGCAGTTCTTC.

The rearrangement links TRBV11-3 to TRBJ2-7; the match to TRBD1 covers 7 bases. Germline V gene sequence: CDR1 SGHNT, CDR2 YENEEA. The CDR3 has 15 amino acids. The ends lost 4 bases at V and 3 bases at J; junction bases unmatched: 9. The DNA of the CDR3 is TGTGCCAGCAGCTCCCGGGACAGCGGTTTCTACGAGCAGTACTTC. This codes for CASSSRDSGFYEQYF.

This clonotype was counted many times. In DNA, the CDR3 is TGTGCCAGCAGCACCGGGGAAGATGGGGCCAACGTCCTGACTTTC. It specifies CASSTGEDGANVLTF. The chain links TRBV12-3 or TRBV12-4 to TRBJ2-6; D possibly corresponds to TRBD2 (5 bases). V was trimmed by 6 bases and J by 3 bases, leaving 12 bases between them. The CDR3 is 15 amino acids.

This clonotype was seen a few times. The V and J genes are TRBV4-1 and TRBJ1-4, with D possibly matching TRBD1 (5 bases). This CDR3 contains 13 residues. V lost 3 bases to trimming and J lost 6 bases, with 8 bases between them. The germline CDR1 and CDR2 sequences are MGHRA and YSYEKL. CDR3 DNA sequence: TGCGCCAGCAGCCAGGCAGGGCATGAAAAACTGTTTTTT. Protein product: CASSQAGHEKLFF.

This chain connects TRBV29-1 to TRBJ1-1; TRBD1 matches at 8 bases. Germline assignment: CDR1 SQVTM and CDR2 ANQGSEA. With V trimmed by 5 bases and J by 2 bases, 4 bases remained unmatched. This CDR3 has 13 residues. This CDR3 reads CSVQGASNTEAFF. The CDR3 DNA follows: TGCAGCGTTCAGGGGGCCTCAAACACTGAAGCTTTCTTT.

The chain couples TRBV6-1 to TRBJ2-3; the match to TRBD2 covers 8 bases. V lost 1 base to trimming and J lost 5 bases; unmatched junction nucleotides: 5. Per the germline V gene, CDR1 is MNHNS and CDR2 is SASEGT. CDR3 length equals 15 residues. In nucleotides, the CDR3 is TGTGCCAGCAGTGAAGGGGCGGGGGGCCTAGATACGCAGTATTTT. Translated, it gives CASSEGAGGLDTQYF.

The chain has TRBV7-9 and TRBJ2-1, with 7 bases that match TRBD1. Germline CDR1 SEHNR, CDR2 FQNEAQ (reference sequence). This CDR3 is 13 amino acids long. Trimming removed 4 bases from V and 9 bases from J; junction bases left unmatched: 6. The CDR3 protein is CASSSGTVGEQFF. CDR3 sequence (DNA): TGTGCCAGCAGCTCCGGGACAGTGGGTGAGCAGTTCTTC.